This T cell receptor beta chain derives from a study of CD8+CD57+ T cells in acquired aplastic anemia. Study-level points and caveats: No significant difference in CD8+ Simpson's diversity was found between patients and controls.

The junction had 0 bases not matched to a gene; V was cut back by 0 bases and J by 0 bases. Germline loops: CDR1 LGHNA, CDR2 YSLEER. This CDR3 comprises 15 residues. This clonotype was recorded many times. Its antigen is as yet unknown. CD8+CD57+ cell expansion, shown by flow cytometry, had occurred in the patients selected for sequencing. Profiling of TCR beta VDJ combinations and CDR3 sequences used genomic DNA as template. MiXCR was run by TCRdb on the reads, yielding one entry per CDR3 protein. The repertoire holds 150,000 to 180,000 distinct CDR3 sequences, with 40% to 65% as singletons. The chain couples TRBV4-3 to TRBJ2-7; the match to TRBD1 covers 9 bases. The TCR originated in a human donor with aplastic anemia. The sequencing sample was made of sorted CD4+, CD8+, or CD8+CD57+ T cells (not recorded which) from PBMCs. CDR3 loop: CASSQEGQGSYEQYF. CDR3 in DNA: TGCGCCAGCAGCCAAGAGGGACAGGGCTCCTACGAGCAGTACTTC.